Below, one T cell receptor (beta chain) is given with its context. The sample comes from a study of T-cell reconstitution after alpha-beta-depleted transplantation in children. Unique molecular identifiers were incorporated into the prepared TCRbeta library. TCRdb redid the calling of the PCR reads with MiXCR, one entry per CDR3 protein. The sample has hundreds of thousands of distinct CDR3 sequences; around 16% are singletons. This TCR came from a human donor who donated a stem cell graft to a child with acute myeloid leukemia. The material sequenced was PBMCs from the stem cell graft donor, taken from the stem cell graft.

Here the CDR3 reads CASSPTGGGWGETNEKLFF. The CDR3 bases are TGTGCCAGCAGTCCTACAGGGGGCGGTTGGGGGGAAACTAATGAAAAACTGTTTTTT. The V call is TRBV12-3 or TRBV12-4, the J call TRBJ1-4; 9 bases agree with TRBD1. V was pared by 5 bases and J by 1 base, with 14 bases of the junction left unmatched. The CDR3 has 19 residues.